This TCR beta chain was sequenced in a study of blood T cell repertoires in COVID-19. Assay: immunoSEQ multiplex PCR; the TCRdb copy retains only in-frame clones and omits some. The sample holds approximately 62,000 clones, 85% to 90% seen once. This CDR3 is 17 amino acids long. The V segment lost 3 bases and the J segment 7 bases; nucleotides outside the gene matches: 14. Germline lookup yields CDR1 SGHDN and CDR2 FVKESK. The genes are TRBV14 and TRBJ2-1; 8 positions agree with TRBD2. This TCR was recovered from a man in his fifties or sixties with acute or convalescent COVID-19. The sequencing sample was made of peripheral blood. The CDR3 DNA reads TGTGCCAGCAGCCAGGCCCGGCGCAGCGGGAGTAGGAATGAGCAGTTCTTC. Encoded protein: CASSQARRSGSRNEQFF.